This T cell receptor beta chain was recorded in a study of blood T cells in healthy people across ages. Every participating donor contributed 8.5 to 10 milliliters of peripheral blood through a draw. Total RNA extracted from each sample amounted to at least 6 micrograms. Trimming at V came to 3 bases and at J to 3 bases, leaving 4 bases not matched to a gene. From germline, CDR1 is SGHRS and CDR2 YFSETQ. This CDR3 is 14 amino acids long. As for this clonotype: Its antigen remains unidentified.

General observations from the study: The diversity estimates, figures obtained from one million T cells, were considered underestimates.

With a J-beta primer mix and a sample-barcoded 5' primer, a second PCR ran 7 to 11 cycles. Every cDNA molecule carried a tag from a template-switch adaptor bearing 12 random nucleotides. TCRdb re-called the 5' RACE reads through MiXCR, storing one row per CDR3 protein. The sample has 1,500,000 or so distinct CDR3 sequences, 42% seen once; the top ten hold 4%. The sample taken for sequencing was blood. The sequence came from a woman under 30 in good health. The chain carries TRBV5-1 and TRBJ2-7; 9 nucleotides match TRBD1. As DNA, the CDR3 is TGCGCCAGCAGCTCGGGACAGGGTTACTACGAGCAGTACTTC. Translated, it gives CASSSGQGYYEQYF.